This is a list of T cell receptor beta chains from one sample in a study of CD8 T cells in ankylosing spondylitis. TCRdb fed the 5' RACE reads into MiXCR, producing one record per CDR3 protein. Here the sample spans some 130,000 distinct CDR3 sequences, 6% to 8.5% being singletons. Sequenced: blood, either unsorted or a sorted T cell fraction (not recorded which). All receptors come from a female donor with ankylosing spondylitis or in good health (not recorded which). Each CDR3 is given with its conserved first and last residue. The D gene is left open where the match is weak. Clone size is given as once, few or many counts, or a class when the clone is expanded.

.	TRBV29-1	TRBJ1-2	many	CSVSHQGSRGYTF	TGCAGCGTCTCCCATCAGGGGTCAAGGGGCTACACCTTC
.	TRBV29-1	TRBJ1-1	many	CSALNMNTEAFF	TGCAGCGCCCTAAACATGAACACTGAAGCTTTCTTT
.	TRBV12-3/TRBV12-4	TRBJ1-1	many	CASRWGWTEAFF	TGTGCCAGCAGGTGGGGATGGACTGAAGCTTTCTTT
.	TRBV3-1	TRBJ2-7	many	CASGKQGVHEQYF	TGTGCCAGCGGGAAACAGGGTGTGCACGAGCAGTACTTC
.	TRBV6-1	TRBJ1-5	many	CASSRTQRGQPQHF	TGTGCCAGCAGCCGGACACAACGGGGACAGCCCCAGCATTTT
.	TRBV28	TRBJ2-7	many	CASSFSAEQYF	TGTGCCAGCAGTTTTTCGGCCGAGCAGTACTTC
.	TRBV15	TRBJ1-4	many	CATSRDEKLFF	TGTGCCACCAGCAGGGATGAAAAACTGTTTTTT
.	TRBV5-4	TRBJ2-1	many	CASRTGTQSSYNEQFF	TGTGCCAGCCGTACAGGGACCCAAAGCTCCTACAATGAGCAGTTCTTC
.	TRBV29-1	TRBJ2-1	many	CSVTGYNEQFF	TGCAGCGTTACGGGTTACAATGAGCAGTTCTTC
TRBD1	TRBV5-1	TRBJ1-2	many	CASSPRQGAFGYTF	TGCGCCAGCAGCCCAAGACAGGGGGCATTTGGCTACACCTTC